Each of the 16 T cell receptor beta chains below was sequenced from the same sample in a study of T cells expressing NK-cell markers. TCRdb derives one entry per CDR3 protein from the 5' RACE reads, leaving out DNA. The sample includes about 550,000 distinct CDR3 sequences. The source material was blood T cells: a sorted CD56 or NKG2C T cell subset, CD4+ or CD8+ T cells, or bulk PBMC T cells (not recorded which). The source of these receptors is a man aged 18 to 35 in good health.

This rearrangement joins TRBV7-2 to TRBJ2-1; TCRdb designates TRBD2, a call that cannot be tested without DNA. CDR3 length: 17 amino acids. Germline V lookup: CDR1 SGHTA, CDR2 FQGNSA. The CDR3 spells CASSLVRLAGGYNEQFF.

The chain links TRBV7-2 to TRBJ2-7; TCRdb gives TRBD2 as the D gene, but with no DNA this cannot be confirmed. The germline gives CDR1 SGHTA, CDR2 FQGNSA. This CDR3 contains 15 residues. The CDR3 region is CASSLVPTSYGEQYF.

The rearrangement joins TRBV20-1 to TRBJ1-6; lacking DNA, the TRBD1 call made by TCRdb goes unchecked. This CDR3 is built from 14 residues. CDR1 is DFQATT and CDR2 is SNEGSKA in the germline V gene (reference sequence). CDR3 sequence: CSATNYQGNSPLHF.

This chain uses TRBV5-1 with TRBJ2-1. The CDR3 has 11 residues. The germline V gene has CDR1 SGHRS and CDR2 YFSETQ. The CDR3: CASSLAGLQFF.

The CDR3: CASSRIKQGIEGGTGELFF. The rearrangement joins TRBV12-3 or TRBV12-4 to TRBJ2-2; TCRdb lists TRBD1, though no DNA is available to test this call. The CDR3 contains 19 residues.

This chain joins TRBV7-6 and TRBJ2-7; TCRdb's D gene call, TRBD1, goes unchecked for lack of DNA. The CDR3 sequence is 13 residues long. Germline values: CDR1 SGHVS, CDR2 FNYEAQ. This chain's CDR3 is CASSAGGAAEQYF.

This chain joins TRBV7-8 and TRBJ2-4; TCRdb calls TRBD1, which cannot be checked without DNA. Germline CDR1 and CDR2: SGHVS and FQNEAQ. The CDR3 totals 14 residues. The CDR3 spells CASSLDFRGPVQYF.

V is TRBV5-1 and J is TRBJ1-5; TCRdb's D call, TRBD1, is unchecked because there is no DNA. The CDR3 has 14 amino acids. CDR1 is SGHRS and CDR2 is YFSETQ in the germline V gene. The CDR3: CASSLGQKGQPQHF.

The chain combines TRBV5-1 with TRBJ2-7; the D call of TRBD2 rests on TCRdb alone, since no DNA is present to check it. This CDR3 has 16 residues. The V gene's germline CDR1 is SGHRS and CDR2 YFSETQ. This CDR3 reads CASSLLGGRASYEQYF. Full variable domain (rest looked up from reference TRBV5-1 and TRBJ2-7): KAGVTQTPRYLIKTRGQQVTLSCSPISGHRSVSWYQQTPGQGLQFLFEYFSETQRNKGNFPGRFSGRQFSNSRSEMNVSTLELGDSALYLCASSLLGGRASYEQYFGPGTRLTVT.

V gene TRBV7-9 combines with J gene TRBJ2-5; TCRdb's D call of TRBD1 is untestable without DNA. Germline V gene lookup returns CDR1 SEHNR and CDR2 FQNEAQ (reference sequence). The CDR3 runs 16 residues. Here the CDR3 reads CASTPGGPGRQETQYF.

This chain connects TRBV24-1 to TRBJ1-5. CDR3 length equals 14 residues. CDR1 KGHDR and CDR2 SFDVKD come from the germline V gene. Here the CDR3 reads CATSDRTENQPQHF.

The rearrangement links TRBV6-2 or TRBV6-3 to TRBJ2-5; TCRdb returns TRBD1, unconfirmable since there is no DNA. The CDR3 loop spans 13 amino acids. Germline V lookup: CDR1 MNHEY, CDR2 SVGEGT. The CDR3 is CASTRTGRETQYF.

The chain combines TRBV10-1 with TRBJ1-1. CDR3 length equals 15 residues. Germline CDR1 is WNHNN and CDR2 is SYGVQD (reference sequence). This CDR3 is CASSESRGLNTEAFF.

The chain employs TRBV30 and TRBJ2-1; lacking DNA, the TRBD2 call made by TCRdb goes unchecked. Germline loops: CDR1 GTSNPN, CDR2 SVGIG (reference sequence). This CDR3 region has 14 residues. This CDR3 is CAWRASGAPNEQFF.

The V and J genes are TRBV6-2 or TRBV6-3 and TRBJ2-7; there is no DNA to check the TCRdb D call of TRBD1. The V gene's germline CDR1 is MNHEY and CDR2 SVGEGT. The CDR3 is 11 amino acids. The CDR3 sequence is CASSPGGQQYF.

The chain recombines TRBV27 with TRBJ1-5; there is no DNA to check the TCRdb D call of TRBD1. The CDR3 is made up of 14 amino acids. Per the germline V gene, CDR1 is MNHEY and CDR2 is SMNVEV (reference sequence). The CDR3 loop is CASGHRGSNQPQHF.